These 17 T cell receptor beta chains share one sample of origin, sequenced in a study of T cell responses to AZD1222 COVID-19 vaccine. Clones were sequenced by immunoSEQ multiplex PCR, and TCRdb holds only the in-frame ones, with some missing. Among roughly 130,000 clones listed, more than 90% were seen once. The material was peripheral blood, obtained 28 days after the second AZD1222 dose. The receptors here all came from an adult who received the AZD1222 COVID-19 vaccine.

The rearrangement joins TRBV6-5 to TRBJ2-4, with D perhaps matching TRBD1 (6 bases). This CDR3 has 10 residues. Germline CDR1 is MNHEY and CDR2 is SVGAGI. The V gene lost 6 bases and the J gene lost 14 bases, with 11 bases spanning the gap. The CDR3 is CASSRRDKYF. As DNA, the CDR3 is TGTGCCAGCAGCCGCCGGGACAAGTACTTC.

Note on this clone: Other DNA variants within this sample encode the same CDR3. The J gene is TRBJ2-6, the V gene TRBV6-5; D not resolved. Trimming took off 8 bases at V and 0 bases at J, with 11 bases between the two ends. There are 15 residues in the CDR3. Germline V CDR1 and CDR2: MNHEY, SVGAGI. This chain's CDR3 is CASRPRHSGANVLTF. In DNA, the CDR3 is TGTGCCAGCCGGCCCAGGCACTCTGGGGCCAACGTCCTGACTTTC.

The chain is built from TRBV6-6 and TRBJ2-5; possibly TRBD1 for D (5 bases). CDR3 length: 14 amino acids. Germline CDR1 reads MNHNY; CDR2 reads SVGAGI (reference sequence). Trimming left V 2 bases short and J 3 bases short, with 10 bases between. The CDR3 protein is CASSYLGREETQYF. CDR3 sequence (DNA): TGTGCCAGCAGTTACCTGGGCAGGGAAGAGACCCAGTACTTC.

This chain uses TRBV19 with TRBJ1-6, with 7 bases that match TRBD1. This CDR3 comprises 13 residues. V lost 3 bases to trimming and J lost 8 bases; unmatched junction nucleotides: 1. CDR1 and CDR2 (germline): LNHDA, SQIVND (reference sequence). The CDR3 protein is CASSIDRDSPLHF. The CDR3 DNA sequence: TGTGCCAGTAGTATTGACAGGGATTCACCCCTCCACTTT.

The J gene is TRBJ2-3, the V gene TRBV19; tentative D call: TRBD2 (6 bases). The CDR3 is 16 amino acids. Germline V lookup: CDR1 LNHDA, CDR2 SQIVND (reference sequence). Trimming removed 4 bases at V and 0 bases at J, with 14 bases between. CDR3 in amino acids: CASSTGGSGSTDTQYF. CDR3 nucleotides: TGTGCCAGTAGTACCGGGGGTAGCGGTAGCACAGATACGCAGTATTTT.

This chain links TRBV5-6 with TRBJ2-3; 8 bases agree with TRBD2. CDR3 length: 16 amino acids. Germline V gene lookup returns CDR1 SGHDT and CDR2 YYEEEE. Trimming at V came to 6 bases and at J to 4 bases, leaving 13 bases not matched to a gene. In DNA, the CDR3 is TGTGCCAGCAACCCCCTAAGCGGGAGCCGGGCAGATACGCAGTATTTT. Translation: CASNPLSGSRADTQYF.

This chain joins TRBV30 and TRBJ1-2; no clear D. This CDR3 region has 12 residues. V was cut by 2 bases and J by 7 bases, with 11 bases left in between. Germline V CDR1 and CDR2: GTSNPN, SVGIG (reference sequence). CDR3 residues: CAWSPAPGGYTF. The CDR3 DNA reads as TGTGCCTGGAGTCCCGCCCCCGGTGGCTACACCTTC. Filled out from reference TRBV30 and TRBJ1-2, the complete variable domain reads SQTIHQWPATLVQPVGSPLSLECTVEGTSNPNLYWYRQAAGRGLQLLFYSVGIGQISSEVPQNLSASRPQDRQFILSSKKLLLSDSGFYLCAWSPAPGGYTFGSGTRLTVV.

The chain uses TRBV6-2 or TRBV6-3 and TRBJ1-5, with D maybe TRBD1 (5 bases). This CDR3 contains 17 residues. Germline CDR1 MNHEY, CDR2 SVGEGT. V was trimmed by 6 bases and J by 6 bases, leaving 24 bases between them. The DNA of the CDR3 is TGTGCCAGCAGCCCTGTCAAAGGGCAGGGATCCGGTCAGCCCCAGCATTTT. This translates into CASSPVKGQGSGQPQHF.

This clone was counted a single time. J is TRBJ2-2 and V is TRBV5-6; D call uncertain. The CDR3 sequence is 16 residues long. The germline CDR1 and CDR2 sequences are SGHDT and YYEEEE. V was clipped by 0 bases and J by 5 bases, with 14 bases between them. The CDR3 region is CASSLEWARLTGELFF. The CDR3 DNA reads as TGTGCCAGCAGCTTGGAATGGGCCAGGTTAACCGGGGAGCTGTTTTTT. The whole variable domain, remainder taken from reference TRBV5-6 and TRBJ2-2, is DAGVTQSPTHLIKTRGQQVTLRCSPKSGHDTVSWYQQALGQGPQFIFQYYEEEERQRGNFPDRFSGHQFPNYSSELNVNALLLGDSALYLCASSLEWARLTGELFFGEGSRLTVL.

The V call is TRBV5-4, the J call TRBJ2-2, with D tentatively TRBD1 (5 bases). The CDR3 extends over 14 amino acids. Germline-derived CDR1 and CDR2 are SGHNT and YYREEE (reference sequence). The V gene lost 2 bases and the J gene lost 1 base, with 6 bases spanning the gap. CDR3 in amino acids: CASSFQGNTGELFF. The CDR3 region has the DNA TGTGCCAGCAGCTTCCAGGGGAACACCGGGGAGCTGTTTTTT.

Note on this clone: The junction and the germline gene differ at one end; a read error may be behind it. The rearrangement links TRBV6-2 or TRBV6-3 to TRBJ1-5, with D perhaps matching TRBD1 (6 bases). Germline CDR1 reads MNHEY; CDR2 reads SVGEGT. The CDR3 is 13 amino acids. The DNA for the CDR3 is TGTGCCAGCAGTGAGGGGGTTCCGCCAATCCAGCGGTTT. Amino acids: CASSEGVPPIQRF.

The genes are TRBV7-2 and TRBJ2-7; D is unresolved. The V gene's germline CDR1 is SGHTA and CDR2 FQGNSA. The CDR3 totals 14 residues. Trimming removed 1 base at V and 2 bases at J, with 9 bases between. For the CDR3, the DNA is TGTGCCAGCAGCTTAGGGTACAAGGCCTACGAGCAGTACTTC. Translated, it gives CASSLGYKAYEQYF.

This clone was seen once. The chain recombines TRBV7-2 with TRBJ1-2; a weak D match, TRBD1 (5 bases). Deletions cut 1 base from V and 10 bases from J, with 10 bases between. The CDR3 spans 12 residues. CDR1 and CDR2 from the germline V gene are SGHTA and FQGNSA. CDR3 sequence reads: CASSLDRSAYTF. CDR3 bases: TGTGCCAGCAGCTTAGACAGGTCAGCCTACACCTTC.

The chain has TRBV11-3 and TRBJ2-3; 10 bases line up with TRBD2. Germline trimming cut 1 base from V and 5 bases from J; bases unmatched to any gene: 12. The CDR3 covers 18 residues. Per germline, CDR1 SGHNT and CDR2 YENEEA. CDR3 DNA sequence: TGTGCCAGCAGCTTAGTCGTCGGAGCGGGGGGGGTTGGAGATACGCAGTATTTT. This sequence encodes CASSLVVGAGGVGDTQYF. Drawing the rest from reference TRBV11-3 and TRBJ2-3, the complete variable domain is EAGVVQSPRYKIIEKKQPVAFWCNPISGHNTLYWYLQNLGQGPELLIRYENEEAVDDSQLPKDRFSAERLKGVDSTLKIQPAELGDSAVYLCASSLVVGAGGVGDTQYFGPGTRLTVL.

The rearrangement joins TRBV6-6 to TRBJ1-4; no reliable D call. CDR3 size: 14 residues. Looked up from germline, CDR1 is MNHNY and CDR2 is SVGAGI (reference sequence). Between the trimmed V and J ends, which lost 4 bases and 12 bases, there was a span of 18 bases. CDR3 nucleotide sequence: TGTGCCAGCAGTTTAAATGCGGGATTAAAGGAACTGTTTTTT. This sequence encodes CASSLNAGLKELFF.

V usage is TRBV19 and J usage is TRBJ1-4, with D maybe TRBD1 (6 bases). V dropped 7 bases and J dropped 7 bases, with 13 bases sitting between them. Germline V gene sequence: CDR1 LNHDA, CDR2 SQIVND (reference sequence). CDR3 length equals 13 residues. The chain's CDR3 is CASKEDRSEKLFF. As DNA, the CDR3 is TGTGCCAGTAAGGAGGACAGAAGTGAAAAACTGTTTTTT.

The chain employs TRBV11-3 and TRBJ2-4; TRBD1 matches at 7 bases. From germline, CDR1 is SGHNT and CDR2 YENEEA. With 5 bases clipped from V and 9 bases from J, the junction kept 10 bases outside the gene matches. There are 14 residues in the CDR3. The CDR3: CASSPGQDNSIQYF. CDR3 in DNA: TGTGCCAGCAGCCCCGGACAGGACAATAGCATTCAGTACTTC.